This T cell receptor beta chain emerged from a study of T cell repertoires in cytomegalovirus infection. About the study: Based on public TCR beta signatures, there were indications of CMV infection and of a matching HLA type. Study-wide results and caveats: The ex vivo response was dominated by HLA-C-restricted CMV-specific TCR beta clonotypes.

Germline lookup yields CDR1 DFQATT and CDR2 SNEGSKA (reference sequence). The CDR3 sequence is 14 residues long. Trimming left V 6 bases short and J 8 bases short, with 20 bases between. This clonotype was seen a few times. Its target is unknown. TCRdb used MiXCR to reprocess the reads, holding one entry per CDR3 protein. In the table there are about 310,000 distinct CDR3 sequences, around a quarter of which are singletons. The gene calls are TRBV20-1 and TRBJ2-1; tentative D call: TRBD2 (5 bases). The sequence came from a human donor in good health (CMV status not recorded). Some clones in this sample may be carry-over from other donors' samples. The source was cultured PBMCs, collected from culture after CMV antigen stimulation. In DNA, the CDR3 is TGCAGTGCCCATTATGGGGAGCGGTCCGATGAGCAGTTCTTC. Protein sequence: CSAHYGERSDEQFF.